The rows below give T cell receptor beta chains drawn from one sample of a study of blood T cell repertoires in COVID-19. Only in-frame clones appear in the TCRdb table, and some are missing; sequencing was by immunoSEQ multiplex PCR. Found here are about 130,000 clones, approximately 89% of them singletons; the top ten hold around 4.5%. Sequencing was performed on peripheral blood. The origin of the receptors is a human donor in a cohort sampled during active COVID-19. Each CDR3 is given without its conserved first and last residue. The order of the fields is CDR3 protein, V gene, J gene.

ASNIQGAGGYT,TRBV5-6,TRBJ1-2
SGETGPTEAF,TRBV29-1,TRBJ1-1
ASSIGAGNEQF,TRBV19,TRBJ2-1
ASSPQTVSEAF,TRBV19,TRBJ1-1
ATSRSGTGEGTEAF,TRBV15,TRBJ1-1
ASSQTAGGQETQY,TRBV4-3,TRBJ2-5
ASSQDHSGANVLT,TRBV14,TRBJ2-6
ASSLADRGPYEQY,TRBV11-2,TRBJ2-7
ASTLTDTQY,TRBV2,TRBJ2-3
ASSLSRGGGNEQF,TRBV9,TRBJ2-1
ASGLVGVGMASNQPQH,TRBV12-5,TRBJ1-5
ASSGGQLGEKLF,TRBV5-1,TRBJ1-4
AIRSDSESGETQY,TRBV10-3,TRBJ2-5
ASSQDRYGYT,TRBV4-3,TRBJ1-2
SVVPWGVGQGTEAF,TRBV29-1,TRBJ1-1
ASSLGQGGDDEQF,TRBV5-1,TRBJ2-1
ASSLANPGTSGGYNEQF,TRBV5-1,TRBJ2-1
ASGPLRQPQH,TRBV12-5,TRBJ1-5
ASGEGGETQY,TRBV5-1,TRBJ2-5
ASSPILTGIPEAF,TRBV13,TRBJ1-1
ASSRDRVGTDTQY,TRBV5-4,TRBJ2-3
ASSLAQGHGYT,TRBV11-2,TRBJ1-2
ASSEQRNTIY,TRBV19,TRBJ1-3
ASSMTVGTIY,TRBV12-3/TRBV12-4,TRBJ1-3
ASSLGLAGEQF,TRBV5-1,TRBJ2-1
ASRQQGPDTQY,TRBV19,TRBJ2-3
ASSTTGTSYNEQF,TRBV6-5,TRBJ2-1
ASRIKGEPNYGYT,TRBV5-4,TRBJ1-2
AWGDRVNEQF,TRBV30,TRBJ2-1
ASTGPGGNQPQH,TRBV7-2,TRBJ1-5
ASSEEWATQSAQH,TRBV6-1,TRBJ1-5
ASSPSGVLGGYT,TRBV3-1/TRBV3-2,TRBJ1-2
ASSQGQGRAQH,TRBV3-1/TRBV3-2,TRBJ1-5
ASSGQGGGQGTQY,TRBV2,TRBJ2-5
ASRATTGIFGEDNSPLH,TRBV7-9,TRBJ1-6
ASSVAAGLGTGELF,TRBV9,TRBJ2-2
ASSQDPAGNEQF,TRBV4-3,TRBJ2-1
ASSFPTGQIYNEQF,TRBV6-6,TRBJ2-1
ASSLTGKYEAF,TRBV6-5,TRBJ1-1